This TCR beta chain came from a study of PD-1 blockade in classical Hodgkin lymphoma. Background on the study: The study gave patients nivolumab 3 mg/kg intravenously every 2 weeks. The study, taken as a whole, reports: Although disease activity or prior therapy may be involved, causes of the repertoire differences remain undefined. The diversity seen at baseline in complete responders resembled that of newly diagnosed patients.

For this clone: Its antigen is not known.

Time point: cycle 4 day 1 (C4D1), after about 6 weeks of nivolumab. Every patient was affected by relapse after autologous stem cell transplantation, while exposure to brentuximab vedotin was not uniform. This CDR3 has 13 residues. Deletions cut 7 bases from V and 11 bases from J, with 20 bases between. Germline CDR1 reads MNHEY; CDR2 reads SVGAGI. TCRdb's copy holds only in-frame clones and misses some; the assay was immunoSEQ multiplex PCR. Of about 90,000 clones detected, about nine tenths appear once; the ten largest clones hold under 3%. This sequence joins TRBV6-5 and TRBJ1-1, with TRBD1 as a possible D gene (6 bases). This TCR was recovered from a human donor with classical Hodgkin lymphoma. This specimen was peripheral blood mononuclear cells (PBMCs), taken before the fourth cycle of nivolumab. Here the CDR3 reads CASNLGDGGSAFF. In DNA, the CDR3 is TGTGCCAGCAACCTAGGGGATGGGGGCTCGGCTTTCTTT.